The clone carrying this TCR beta chain occurred once. Its antigen is currently unknown. The repertoire was sequenced with immunoSEQ multiplex PCR; TCRdb's copy has only in-frame clones and lacks some. The repertoire holds around 1,100,000 clones, approximately 77% seen once, with 0.85% to 1% in the top ten. This sample is part of a study of shared clonotypes between healthy human individuals. The study, taken as a whole, reports: Rarefaction gave evidence that sorted-subset sequencing remained incomplete despite large depth. Sequencing depth was a factor that was expected to affect clonotype sharing among donors.

All donors qualified as healthy HIV-negative adults and had experienced no recent acute infections or vaccinations. This CDR3 is 14 amino acids long. Germline V CDR1 and CDR2: SGHRS, YFSETQ. The ends were cut back, 4 bases at V and 5 bases at J, with 15 bases in the middle. The rearrangement links TRBV5-1 to TRBJ2-5; D may be TRBD1 or TRBD2 (5 bases each). The source is a man between 18 and 35 years old in good health. Some clones in this sample may be carry-over from other donors' samples. Sample: memory CD4+ T cells from PBMCs. Documented subset: CD45RA-negative fraction. CDR3 loop: CASSPPGAWETQYF. CDR3 coding DNA: TGCGCCAGCAGCCCGCCCGGGGCTTGGGAGACCCAGTACTTC.